These 27 T cell receptor beta chains share one sample of origin, sequenced in a study of response to subunit inactivated influenza vaccine. MiXCR, applied by TCRdb to the RT-PCR reads, yields one record per CDR3 protein. The sample holds hundreds of thousands of distinct CDR3 sequences, about 14% seen once. Sequencing used PBMCs from blood, obtained 14 to 15 days before vaccination. Receptors originate from a man between 45 and 60 years old who received an inactivated influenza vaccine.

This chain uses TRBV2 with TRBJ2-3, with 7 nucleotides matching TRBD1. The ends lost 9 bases at V and 0 bases at J; junction bases unmatched: 3. The CDR3 has 13 amino acids. CDR1 SNHLY and CDR2 FYNNEI come from the germline V gene. The CDR3 reads CARLGQSTDTQYF. The DNA of the CDR3 is TGTGCCAGACTGGGACAGAGCACAGATACGCAGTATTTT.

This clonotype was seen only a few times. The J gene is TRBJ2-7, the V gene TRBV7-2; 8 positions match TRBD1. CDR3 length: 15 residues. Germline CDR1 is SGHTA and CDR2 is FQGNSA. V shed 4 bases and J 2 bases; nucleotides not matched to a gene: 7. Here the CDR3 reads CASSYPGTGPYEQYF. CDR3 nucleotide sequence: TGTGCCAGCAGCTACCCCGGGACAGGACCCTACGAGCAGTACTTC.

The rearrangement links TRBV20-1 to TRBJ2-3, with TRBD2 identical over 10 bases. V shed 6 bases and J 8 bases; nucleotides not matched to a gene: 2. The germline CDR1 and CDR2 sequences are DFQATT and SNEGSKA (reference sequence). CDR3 size: 11 residues. CDR3 protein: CSAGLASTQYF. Written as DNA, the CDR3 is TGCAGTGCGGGACTAGCGAGTACGCAGTATTTT.

This clonotype came up a few times. This chain links TRBV4-1 with TRBJ2-1, with a possible D match to TRBD2 (6 bases). CDR3 length equals 15 residues. V lost 2 bases and J lost 1, with 9 bases in between. In germline, CDR1 is MGHRA, CDR2 YSYEKL. The CDR3 spells CASSQSGVSYNEQFF. CDR3 nucleotides: TGCGCCAGCAGCCAATCGGGGGTTTCCTACAATGAGCAGTTCTTC.

A few counts support this clonotype. CDR3 nucleotide sequence: TGTGCCATCAGCCAACGAGGGGGGTTTAATGAGCAGTTCTTC. It specifies CAISQRGGFNEQFF. This sequence joins TRBV10-3 and TRBJ2-1; D may correspond to TRBD1 or TRBD2 (6 bases each). This CDR3 is 14 amino acids long. V was cut by 6 bases and J by 7 bases, with 16 bases left in between. Per the germline V gene, CDR1 is ENHRY and CDR2 is SYGVKD.

This clonotype was seen at least ten times. The V call is TRBV20-1, the J call TRBJ1-6; TRBD1 is a possible D gene (5 bases). The CDR3 length is 13 residues. Per germline, CDR1 DFQATT and CDR2 SNEGSKA (reference sequence). Trimming removed 3 bases from V and 7 bases from J, with 10 bases in between. The CDR3 sequence: CSARTVLNSPLHF. DNA of the CDR3: TGCAGTGCTAGGACAGTGCTAAATTCACCCCTCCACTTT.

The chain uses TRBV6-1 and TRBJ2-1; possible D gene TRBD1, 5 bases. Trimming pared 1 base from V and 2 bases from J, leaving 12 bases between. The CDR3 spans 16 residues. Germline V gene data show CDR1 as MNHNS and CDR2 as SASEGT. The CDR3 DNA sequence: TGTGCCAGCAGTGAAGATCCGACAGTACCCTACAATGAGCAGTTCTTC. It codes for CASSEDPTVPYNEQFF.

The chain joins TRBV7-2 to TRBJ2-7; 11 nucleotides align to TRBD2. V gave up 5 bases and J gave up 2 bases; unmatched junction bases: 5. This CDR3 has 15 amino acids. Germline V gene data show CDR1 as SGHTA and CDR2 as FQGNSA. CDR3 sequence (DNA): TGTGCCAGCAGCAATAGCGGGAGGGCCGCCTACGAGCAGTACTTC. Translated: CASSNSGRAAYEQYF. The full variable domain, completed using reference TRBV7-2 and TRBJ2-7, is GAGVSQSPSNKVTEKGKDVELRCDPISGHTALYWYRQSLGQGLEFLIYFQGNSAPDKSGLPSDRFSAERTGGSVSTLTIQRTQQEDSAVYLCASSNSGRAAYEQYFGPGTRLTVT.

This clonotype was observed a single time. The chain carries TRBV4-3 and TRBJ2-1; D may be TRBD2 (5 bases). The CDR3 is 14 residues long. The germline V and J ends were trimmed by 0 bases and 16 bases, with 19 bases remaining between them. Germline CDR1 and CDR2: LGHNA and YSLEER. The CDR3 sequence: CASSQDLTSIIGFF. The CDR3 bases are TGCGCCAGCAGCCAAGATCTAACTAGTATTATAGGTTTCTTC.

The CDR3 sequence: CASSSNGGTQFF. Written as DNA, the CDR3 is TGTGCCAGCAGCTCGAACGGCGGAACCCAGTTCTTC. This rearrangement joins TRBV7-2 to TRBJ2-1; D not resolved. The CDR3 is 12 amino acids. V dropped 4 bases and J dropped 13 bases, with 14 bases sitting between them. CDR1 is SGHTA and CDR2 is FQGNSA in the germline V gene.

The V and J genes are TRBV5-1 and TRBJ2-7, with 8 nucleotides matching TRBD2. With V trimmed by 4 bases and J by 2 bases, 8 bases remained unmatched. Per the germline V gene, CDR1 is SGHRS and CDR2 is YFSETQ. The CDR3 is 15 residues long. CDR3 coding DNA: TGCGCCAGCAGCCGGAGCGGGGGCTCGACCTACGAGCAGTACTTC. Amino acids: CASSRSGGSTYEQYF.

This clonotype has just a few counts. This chain uses TRBV27 with TRBJ1-4; D is perhaps TRBD1 (6 bases). Germline values: CDR1 MNHEY, CDR2 SMNVEV (reference sequence). Trimming pared 7 bases from V and 3 bases from J, leaving 12 bases between. The CDR3 loop spans 14 amino acids. As DNA, the CDR3 is TGTGCCAGCAAACAACAGGGCCCTAATGAAAAACTGTTTTTT. Translation gives CASKQQGPNEKLFF.

This clonotype appeared a single time. The rearrangement links TRBV20-1 to TRBJ1-6; D not certain. V dropped 6 bases and J dropped 0 bases, with 9 bases sitting between them. This CDR3 region has 14 residues. The germline CDR1 and CDR2 sequences are DFQATT and SNEGSKA (reference sequence). The CDR3 region is CSARPSSYNSPLHF. CDR3 DNA: TGCAGTGCGCGACCGAGCTCCTATAATTCACCCCTCCACTTT.

This clonotype has just a few counts. V and J are TRBV4-2 and TRBJ2-7; 8 bases fit TRBD1. The V segment lost 1 base and the J segment 5 bases; nucleotides outside the gene matches: 7. The germline gives CDR1 LGHNA, CDR2 YNFKEQ. The CDR3 is 15 residues long. CDR3 sequence reads: CASSQAETGANEQYF. The CDR3 nucleotides are TGTGCCAGCAGCCAAGCAGAGACAGGGGCCAACGAGCAGTACTTC.

This rearrangement joins TRBV27 to TRBJ2-7; 9 nucleotides line up with TRBD1. CDR1 and CDR2 from the germline V gene are MNHEY and SMNVEV (reference sequence). Trimming took 4 bases from V and 5 from J; bases not matched to a gene: 9. CDR3 size: 15 residues. CDR3 nucleotides: TGTGCCAGCAGTTCCCCGGGACAGGGACCCGACGAGCAGTACTTC. This sequence encodes CASSSPGQGPDEQYF.

The chain employs TRBV7-2 and TRBJ2-3; maybe TRBD2 (6 bases). The CDR3 sequence is 15 residues long. V lost 1 base and J 2 bases, leaving 10 bases between the germline ends. CDR1 and CDR2 (germline): SGHTA, FQGNSA. The CDR3 here is CASSLEIAVTDTQYF. The CDR3, as DNA: TGTGCCAGCAGCTTAGAGATAGCGGTCACAGATACGCAGTATTTT. Full variable domain (remainder filled in from reference TRBV7-2 and TRBJ2-3): GAGVSQSPSNKVTEKGKDVELRCDPISGHTALYWYRQSLGQGLEFLIYFQGNSAPDKSGLPSDRFSAERTGGSVSTLTIQRTQQEDSAVYLCASSLEIAVTDTQYFGPGTRLTVL.

The sample holds many counts of this clonotype. This rearrangement joins TRBV28 to TRBJ1-2; unclear D gene. The germline V and J ends were trimmed by 3 bases and 11 bases, with 10 bases remaining between them. Germline lookup yields CDR1 MDHEN and CDR2 SYDVKM. This CDR3 has 11 amino acids. Written as DNA, the CDR3 is TGTGCCAGCAGTTTTGGGGTGGGTTACACCTTC. Translation gives CASSFGVGYTF.

This clonotype was seen a few times. V is TRBV11-2 and J is TRBJ1-3, with 8 bases lining up with TRBD1. This CDR3 region has 15 residues. Germline values: CDR1 SGHAT, CDR2 FQNNGV. Losses at the gene ends were 2 bases for V and 4 bases for J; bases not matched to a gene: 4. Here the CDR3 DNA reads TGTGCCAGCAGCTTAATGACAGGGGCCGGAAACACCATATATTTT. Translating it yields CASSLMTGAGNTIYF.

The V and J genes are TRBV7-9 and TRBJ2-1; D ambiguous. V dropped 7 bases and J dropped 6 bases, with 16 bases sitting between them. Looked up from germline, CDR1 is SEHNR and CDR2 is FQNEAQ (reference sequence). The CDR3 totals 14 residues. As DNA, the CDR3 is TGTGCCAGCAAAGAAGGTCTCCCGGGCAATGAGCAGTTCTTC. Residues: CASKEGLPGNEQFF.

The CDR3 DNA sequence: TGTGCCAGCTCACCCGGGAAGTCCTACGAGCAGTACTTC. It is translated as CASSPGKSYEQYF. The chain recombines TRBV18 with TRBJ2-7; TRBD2 is a possible D gene (5 bases). The CDR3 has 13 residues. Germline CDR1 reads KGHSH; CDR2 reads LQKENI. The V gene lost 3 bases and the J gene lost 1 base, with 7 bases spanning the gap.

This clonotype appeared a few times. This sequence joins TRBV5-1 and TRBJ2-3, with 8 nucleotides matching TRBD1. Germline V CDR1 and CDR2: SGHRS, YFSETQ. The CDR3 totals 14 residues. V was pared by 3 bases and J by 4 bases, with 4 bases of the junction left unmatched. The DNA for the CDR3 is TGCGCCAGCAGCTCCCGGGACAGGTCAGATACGCAGTATTTT. Its translation: CASSSRDRSDTQYF. The full variable domain, with the rest looked up from reference TRBV5-1 and TRBJ2-3, is KAGVTQTPRYLIKTRGQQVTLSCSPISGHRSVSWYQQTPGQGLQFLFEYFSETQRNKGNFPGRFSGRQFSNSRSEMNVSTLELGDSALYLCASSSRDRSDTQYFGPGTRLTVL.

This clonotype was counted only a few times. J is TRBJ1-1 and V is TRBV9; D ambiguous. Trimming took off 0 bases at V and 1 base at J, with 4 bases between the two ends. The V gene's germline CDR1 is SGDLS and CDR2 YYNGEE. The CDR3 totals 13 residues. CDR3 nucleotide sequence: TGTGCCAGCAGCGTAGCACCGAACACTGAAGCTTTCTTT. Amino acids: CASSVAPNTEAFF.

The sample holds a few counts of this clonotype. V is TRBV20-1 and J is TRBJ1-2; TRBD1 might be the D (6 bases). V lost 4 bases and J lost 8, with 11 bases in between. CDR3 length: 11 residues. Per germline, CDR1 DFQATT and CDR2 SNEGSKA (reference sequence). CDR3 bases: TGCAGTGCTACAGGGGTAGCGGGCTACACCTTC. Protein product: CSATGVAGYTF.

The chain recombines TRBV4-2 with TRBJ2-4; D is uncertain. The CDR3 extends over 13 amino acids. Germline CDR1 is LGHNA and CDR2 is YNFKEQ. V lost 5 bases to trimming and J lost 5 bases, with 10 bases between them. In DNA form, the CDR3 reads TGTGCCAGCAGCTCCCCCACCCAAAACATTCAGTACTTC. Translated: CASSSPTQNIQYF.

V usage is TRBV6-5 and J usage is TRBJ1-6; TRBD1 agrees at 7 bases. CDR3 size: 12 residues. Trimming cost V 6 bases and J 12 bases; bases outside gene matches: 5. The germline V gene encodes CDR1 MNHEY and CDR2 SVGAGI. The CDR3 bases are TGTGCCAGCAGCTCGGGACAGTTACCCCTCCACTTT. This encodes CASSSGQLPLHF.

In its sample, this clonotype was seen a few times. The chain couples TRBV4-1 to TRBJ1-4, with TRBD1 matching over 9 bases. The CDR3 has 21 amino acids. J was trimmed by 4 bases and V by 2 bases; bases with no gene match: 20. The germline V gene encodes CDR1 MGHRA and CDR2 YSYEKL. The CDR3 sequence is CASSQTGTGFFSLAGNEKLFF. CDR3 in DNA: TGCGCCAGCAGCCAAACCGGGACAGGGTTTTTTTCGCTGGCTGGTAATGAAAAACTGTTTTTT.

This clonotype was detected a few times. The chain is built from TRBV27 and TRBJ2-7, with D possibly being TRBD1 (6 bases). V lost 3 bases and J lost 10, with 25 bases in between. The germline V gene has CDR1 MNHEY and CDR2 SMNVEV (reference sequence). This CDR3 contains 16 residues. CDR3 in DNA: TGTGCCAGCAGTTTCAACCCCGGGACATCAGCTTTTCGTCAGTACTTC. This gives the protein CASSFNPGTSAFRQYF.